This is a list of T cell receptor beta chains from one sample in a study of neurological immune-mediated disorders. Each CDR3 protein gets one entry after TCRdb re-called the 5' RACE reads with MiXCR. The data contain about 80,000 distinct CDR3 sequences, 5% to 6.5% of them singletons. Source material: PBMCs. These receptors all stem from a woman aged 60-70 years with multiple sclerosis. Both conserved end residues are part of each CDR3. D genes are given only for firm matches. Size tells how often a clone was seen (once, few, many) or the class of an expanded clone, and some rows leave it out.

>TRBJ1-2|many|TRBV2|.
CATGTVDREGRNGYTF
TGTGCCACAGGAACGGTTGACCGTGAGGGAAGGAATGGCTACACCTTC
>TRBJ2-6|many|TRBV5-6|.
CASSFDDVSSGANVLTF
TGTGCCAGCAGCTTCGACGATGTAAGCTCTGGGGCCAACGTCCTGACTTTC
>TRBJ2-7|many|TRBV21-1|.
CASSKGTGLAGGPPCYEQYF
TGTGCCAGCAGCAAAGGGACAGGACTAGCGGGGGGGCCTCCCTGCTACGAGCAGTACTTC
>TRBJ2-3|few|TRBV6-6|.
CASIGGKGTDTQYF
TGTGCCAGTATTGGTGGTAAGGGGACAGATACGCAGTATTTT
>TRBJ2-1|.|TRBV10-3|TRBD2
CAISESVLARNEQFF
TGTGCCATCAGTGAGTCTGTACTAGCGAGGAATGAGCAGTTCTTC
>TRBJ2-3|few|TRBV5-4|TRBD2
CASSLGTSKTVDTQYF
TGTGCCAGCAGCTTGGGGACTAGCAAGACGGTAGATACGCAGTATTTT
>TRBJ2-7|many|TRBV20-1|.
CSASYGSAYEQYF
TGCAGTGCTAGTTACGGTTCTGCCTACGAGCAGTACTTC
>TRBJ2-3|many|TRBV7-6|.
CASSFGSFPTDTQYF
TGTGCCAGCAGCTTTGGCAGTTTCCCCACAGATACGCAGTATTTT
>TRBJ2-3|many|TRBV12-3/TRBV12-4|.
CASNIVMGAVDTQYF
TGTGCCAGCAACATAGTCATGGGGGCGGTGGATACGCAGTATTTT
>TRBJ2-5|many|TRBV5-1|.
CASSLELQETQYF
TGCGCCAGCAGCTTGGAGCTGCAAGAGACCCAGTACTTC
>TRBJ1-3|many|TRBV29-1|.
CSVEYRNSGNTIYF
TGCAGCGTTGAGTATCGGAACTCTGGAAACACCATATATTTT
>TRBJ2-1|many|TRBV20-1|.
CSAIQGNYNEQFF
TGCAGTGCTATACAGGGAAACTACAATGAGCAGTTCTTC
>TRBJ2-3|many|TRBV7-8|.
CASRQSTDTQYF
TGTGCCAGCAGGCAGAGCACAGATACGCAGTATTTT
>TRBJ2-7|many|TRBV3-1|.
CASSGGGDFGREQYF
TGTGCCAGCTCGGGAGGGGGCGATTTCGGGCGCGAGCAGTACTTC
>TRBJ1-2|many|TRBV2|.
CASSVGGSSASYTF
TGTGCCAGCAGTGTCGGGGGGAGTTCCGCCAGCTACACCTTC
>TRBJ1-5|many|TRBV5-1|.
CASSLGGLSNQPQHF
TGCGCCAGCAGCTTGGGGGGGTTGAGCAATCAGCCCCAGCATTTT
>TRBJ1-1|many|TRBV4-1|.
CASSRGPNTEAFF
TGCGCCAGCAGCCGGGGCCCGAACACTGAAGCTTTCTTT
>TRBJ1-6|.|TRBV4-1|.
CASSQAGLANSPLHF
TGCGCCAGCAGCCAAGCGGGGTTGGCGAATTCACCCCTCCACTTT
>TRBJ1-2|many|TRBV3-1|.
CASSRGDLLYGYTF
TGTGCCAGCAGCCGCGGGGATCTACTCTATGGCTACACCTTC
>TRBJ1-6|many|TRBV18|.
CASSPQTSSTLHF
TGTGCCAGCTCACCACAGACATCTAGCACCCTCCACTTT
>TRBJ1-5|many|TRBV18|TRBD1
CASSRQGTLSNQPQHF
TGTGCCAGCTCACGACAGGGTACGTTGAGCAATCAGCCCCAGCATTTT
>TRBJ2-1|many|TRBV7-9|.
CASSRGGSSYNEQFF
TGTGCCAGCAGCCGAGGAGGGAGCTCCTACAATGAGCAGTTCTTC
>TRBJ2-3|.|TRBV7-7|.
CASSLGWGDTQYF
TGTGCTAGCAGCTTGGGCTGGGGAGATACGCAGTATTTT
>TRBJ1-4|many|TRBV7-6|TRBD1
CASSPWTGVAEKLFF
TGTGCCAGCAGCCCCTGGACAGGGGTGGCTGAAAAACTGTTTTTT
>TRBJ2-7|many|TRBV29-1|TRBD1
CSVDYGTGGTYEQYF
TGCAGCGTAGACTATGGGACAGGGGGCACCTACGAGCAGTACTTC
>TRBJ2-1|many|TRBV20-1|TRBD2
CSARPSGGRGFF
TGCAGTGCTAGACCTAGCGGGGGAAGGGGTTTCTTC
>TRBJ2-7|many|TRBV5-1|.
CASSLVRDEFHEQYF
TGCGCCAGCAGTTTGGTTCGGGACGAGTTCCACGAGCAGTACTTC
>TRBJ2-1|many|TRBV5-1|.
CASSQIGTPISYNEQFF
TGCGCCAGCAGCCAGATAGGGACTCCCATTTCCTACAATGAGCAGTTCTTC
>TRBJ2-5|many|TRBV7-6|TRBD2
CASSLGTSGEETQYF
TGTGCCAGCAGCCTCGGGACTAGCGGGGAAGAGACCCAGTACTTC
>TRBJ2-2|many|TRBV4-1|.
CASSQSREGGTGELFF
TGCGCCAGCAGCCAATCCAGGGAAGGAGGGACCGGGGAGCTGTTTTTT
>TRBJ1-5|many|TRBV20-1|.
CSARPGQTNQPQHF
TGCAGTGCTAGACCAGGACAGACTAATCAGCCCCAGCATTTT
>TRBJ1-5|.|TRBV5-1|TRBD1
CASSLEGQDQPQHF
TGCGCCAGCAGCTTGGAGGGACAGGATCAGCCCCAGCATTTT
>TRBJ2-7|few|TRBV7-2|.
CASSIGAGVLEQYF
TGTGCCAGCAGCATTGGGGCAGGAGTCTTGGAGCAGTACTTC
>TRBJ2-1|many|TRBV20-1|.
CSARPRGGGHYNEQFF
TGCAGTGCTAGGCCCAGGGGCGGGGGACACTACAATGAGCAGTTCTTC
>TRBJ1-2|many|TRBV20-1|TRBD1
CSARTGEGYGYTF
TGCAGTGCTAGGACAGGGGAGGGCTATGGCTACACCTTC
>TRBJ2-7|many|TRBV12-3/TRBV12-4|TRBD1
CASSSGTGSYEQYF
TGTGCCAGCAGTTCCGGGACAGGGTCCTACGAGCAGTACTTC
>TRBJ2-1|many|TRBV10-3|TRBD1
CAISNRDRGFDEQFF
TGTGCCATCAGTAACCGGGACAGGGGGTTTGATGAGCAGTTCTTC
>TRBJ2-7|many|TRBV6-6|.
CASSPPLREAYEQYF
TGTGCCAGCAGTCCCCCTTTAAGGGAAGCCTACGAGCAGTACTTC
>TRBJ2-7|many|TRBV11-2|TRBD1
CASSPGTGGGYEQYF
TGTGCCAGCAGCCCCGGTACAGGGGGCGGCTACGAGCAGTACTTC
>TRBJ1-1|many|TRBV20-1|.
CSARLQGWTEGAFF
TGCAGTGCTCGCCTTCAGGGATGGACGGAGGGAGCTTTCTTT
>TRBJ2-7|many|TRBV14|.
CASSIQPGPTTEQYF
TGTGCCAGCAGCATCCAGCCGGGACCTACTACGGAGCAGTACTTC
>TRBJ1-4|many|TRBV5-1|TRBD1
CASSLDRGREKLFF
TGCGCCAGCAGCCTGGACAGGGGCAGGGAAAAACTGTTTTTT
>TRBJ1-5|many|TRBV20-1|.
CSAPTELVSNQPQHF
TGCAGTGCTCCGACGGAGTTAGTTAGCAATCAGCCCCAGCATTTT
>TRBJ1-2|.|TRBV11-2|.
CASSRRDGKPYGYTF
TGTGCCAGCAGCCGCCGGGACGGGAAGCCTTATGGCTACACCTTC
>TRBJ2-3|many|TRBV27|.
CASSRTTDTQYF
TGTGCCAGCAGCCGAACCACAGATACGCAGTATTTT
>TRBJ2-1|many|TRBV5-1|.
CASSLAPGPYNEQFF
TGCGCCAGCAGCTTGGCCCCGGGTCCCTACAATGAGCAGTTCTTC
>TRBJ2-1|many|TRBV6-2/TRBV6-3|TRBD2
CATRTSGGHNEQFF
TGTGCCACCCGGACTAGCGGGGGCCACAATGAGCAGTTCTTC
>TRBJ1-1|many|TRBV6-5|.
CASRDTMNTEAFF
TGTGCCAGCAGAGACACCATGAACACTGAAGCTTTCTTT
>TRBJ1-3|many|TRBV18|.
CASSPIVDTIYF
TGTGCCAGCTCACCCATCGTAGACACCATATATTTT
>TRBJ2-1|many|TRBV15|.
CATSRDRSRGDVNEQFF
TGTGCCACCAGCAGAGATCGGAGCAGGGGAGACGTTAATGAGCAGTTCTTC